Presented here are 24 T cell receptor beta chains from one specimen sequenced in a study of T cell responses to AZD1222 COVID-19 vaccine. Only in-frame clones appear in the TCRdb table, and some are missing; sequencing was by immunoSEQ multiplex PCR. The repertoire holds over 110,000 clones, with 85% to 95% as singletons. The starting material was peripheral blood, obtained on day 0 of AZD1222 vaccination. These receptors were obtained from an adult in good health.

V and J are TRBV19 and TRBJ1-1, with 9 bases lining up with TRBD1. In germline, CDR1 is LNHDA, CDR2 SQIVND (reference sequence). The CDR3 consists of 16 residues. The J segment lost 4 bases and the V segment lost 0 bases, leaving 6 bases of the junction unmatched. The CDR3 spells CASSIDPDRGSTEAFF. The CDR3 DNA is TGTGCCAGTAGTATAGATCCGGACAGGGGTTCCACTGAAGCTTTCTTT.

The V and J genes are TRBV6-1 and TRBJ2-1; 15 nucleotides line up with TRBD2. V gave up 4 bases and J gave up 4 bases; unmatched junction bases: 5. Germline V CDR1 and CDR2: MNHNS, SASEGT. The CDR3 has 17 amino acids. Here the CDR3 DNA reads TGTGCCAGCAGTGGGAGGACTAGCGGGGGGGCTTACAATGAGCAGTTCTTC. As protein: CASSGRTSGGAYNEQFF.

The CDR3 sequence is CASSLGQPNQPQHF. The CDR3 DNA reads TGCGCCAGCAGCTTGGGACAGCCCAATCAGCCCCAGCATTTT. This sequence joins TRBV5-1 and TRBJ1-5; possible D gene TRBD1, 5 bases. Trimming shortened V by 0 bases and J by 3 bases, and 7 bases separated the two germline ends. Germline assignment: CDR1 SGHRS and CDR2 YFSETQ. The CDR3 loop spans 14 amino acids. Using reference TRBV5-1 and TRBJ1-5 for the parts outside the CDR3, the full variable domain is KAGVTQTPRYLIKTRGQQVTLSCSPISGHRSVSWYQQTPGQGLQFLFEYFSETQRNKGNFPGRFSGRQFSNSRSEMNVSTLELGDSALYLCASSLGQPNQPQHFGDGTRLSIL.

This chain joins TRBV7-9 and TRBJ2-1; D gene uncertain. Trimming shortened V by 3 bases and J by 9 bases, and 6 bases separated the two germline ends. The CDR3 is 11 residues long. CDR1 is SEHNR and CDR2 is FQNEAQ in the germline V gene (reference sequence). The CDR3 region is CASSLYAEQFF. CDR3 in DNA: TGTGCCAGCAGCTTGTATGCTGAGCAGTTCTTC.

This chain links TRBV11-2 with TRBJ2-7; 7 bases are a match to TRBD2. The germline V gene has CDR1 SGHAT and CDR2 FQNNGV. Germline trimming cut 3 bases from V and 9 bases from J; bases unmatched to any gene: 17. The CDR3 is 16 residues long. The CDR3 reads CASSLDGGTLSFRQYF. CDR3 nucleotides: TGTGCCAGCAGCTTGGACGGGGGGACGCTTTCCTTTCGGCAGTACTTC.

This clone was counted a single time. The chain links TRBV6-5 to TRBJ2-5; no clear D. Germline V CDR1 and CDR2: MNHEY, SVGAGI. Trimming stripped 9 bases from V and 5 bases from J, with 13 bases between. There are 12 residues in the CDR3. The CDR3 region has the DNA TGTGCCAGTGTGTTGGGGTTCGAGACCCAGTACTTC. This sequence encodes CASVLGFETQYF.

The rearrangement uses TRBV9 and TRBJ1-2; tentatively, D is TRBD1 (6 bases). There are 14 residues in the CDR3. The germline V gene has CDR1 SGDLS and CDR2 YYNGEE. V was shortened by 4 bases and J by 2 bases, with 12 bases between the two germline ends. CDR3 DNA: TGTGCCAGCAGCAGGGGGAGTGGGAACTATGGCTACACCTTC. It is translated as CASSRGSGNYGYTF.

The chain links TRBV25-1 to TRBJ2-5, with D possibly being TRBD1 (6 bases). The CDR3 covers 18 residues. Germline-derived CDR1 and CDR2 are MGHDK and SYGVNS. Between the trimmed V and J ends, which lost 7 bases and 1 base, there was a span of 25 bases. Here the CDR3 reads CASMGSGQLPESQETQYF. In nucleotides, the CDR3 is TGTGCCAGCATGGGCTCAGGACAGCTTCCCGAATCCCAAGAGACCCAGTACTTC.

The chain couples TRBV6-6 to TRBJ1-3, with no clear D. CDR1 and CDR2 (germline): MNHNY, SVGAGI (reference sequence). The CDR3 length is 11 residues. V shed 8 bases and J shed 3 bases, with 5 bases lying between them. The CDR3 loop reads CASADGNTIYF. The DNA of the CDR3 is TGTGCCAGCGCAGATGGAAACACCATATATTTT.

The chain has TRBV19 and TRBJ1-5; TRBD1 matches 7 bases. CDR1 and CDR2 from the germline V gene are LNHDA and SQIVND (reference sequence). V gave up 6 bases and J gave up 0 bases; unmatched junction bases: 5. This CDR3 region has 15 residues. Here the CDR3 reads CASRGQPYSNQPQHF. The CDR3 region has the DNA TGTGCCAGTAGGGGACAGCCCTATAGCAATCAGCCCCAGCATTTT. The full variable domain, completed using reference TRBV19 and TRBJ1-5, is DGGITQSPKYLFRKEGQNVTLSCEQNLNHDAMYWYRQDPGQGLRLIYYSQIVNDFQKGDIAEGYSVSREKKESFPLTVTSAQKNPTAFYLCASRGQPYSNQPQHFGDGTRLSIL.

The chain joins TRBV15 to TRBJ2-5, with D possibly matching TRBD2 (5 bases). V was trimmed by 0 bases and J by 4 bases, leaving 12 bases between them. From germline, CDR1 is LNHNV and CDR2 YYDKDF (reference sequence). This CDR3 has 15 amino acids. CDR3 bases: TGTGCCACCAGCAGAGATGTAGTCCTAGCAGAGACCCAGTACTTC. Translated: CATSRDVVLAETQYF.

The chain uses TRBV19 and TRBJ1-1; TRBD1 agrees at 7 bases. CDR1 is LNHDA and CDR2 is SQIVND in the germline V gene (reference sequence). V dropped 8 bases and J dropped 0; count of bases not matched to a gene: 12. The CDR3 spans 16 residues. CDR3 sequence (DNA): TGTGCCAGTTCATCCCTAGGGGACAGACTGAACACTGAAGCTTTCTTT. Protein sequence: CASSSLGDRLNTEAFF. Filled out from reference TRBV19 and TRBJ1-1, the complete variable domain reads DGGITQSPKYLFRKEGQNVTLSCEQNLNHDAMYWYRQDPGQGLRLIYYSQIVNDFQKGDIAEGYSVSREKKESFPLTVTSAQKNPTAFYLCASSSLGDRLNTEAFFGQGTRLTVV.

This chain's CDR3 is CASSATSGGADTQYF. As DNA, the CDR3 is TGTGCCAGCAGCGCTACTAGCGGGGGAGCAGATACGCAGTATTTT. This chain joins TRBV7-6 and TRBJ2-3; 11 bases are a match to TRBD2. The CDR3 contains 15 residues. Germline V lookup: CDR1 SGHVS, CDR2 FNYEAQ. J was trimmed by 4 bases and V by 5 bases; bases with no gene match: 5.

This clone was observed once. The J gene is TRBJ2-5, the V gene TRBV18, with D possibly being TRBD1 or TRBD2 (5 bases each). Germline CDR1 reads KGHSH; CDR2 reads LQKENI. Between the trimmed V and J ends, which lost 5 bases and 5 bases, there was a span of 15 bases. The CDR3 is 14 amino acids. The CDR3 is CASSGTMGVETQYF. The DNA for the CDR3 is TGTGCCAGCTCAGGGACCATGGGCGTGGAGACCCAGTACTTC.

On this clone: Other DNA sequences within the sample encode an identical CDR3. V and J are TRBV6-5 and TRBJ2-3; no definite D call. The V and J ends lost 2 bases and 6 bases respectively, with 3 bases between them. Germline-derived CDR1 and CDR2 are MNHEY and SVGAGI. This CDR3 is 11 amino acids long. The CDR3 coding sequence is TGTGCCAGCAGTTACCTGGATACGCAGTATTTT. It specifies CASSYLDTQYF.

The genes are TRBV3-1 (or the pseudogene TRBV3-2) and TRBJ2-3; D remains ambiguous. V lost 3 bases and J lost 3, with 4 bases in between. The germline CDR1 and CDR2 sequences are LGHDT and YNNKEL (reference sequence). The CDR3 covers 12 residues. The CDR3 here is CASSHRTDTQYF. In DNA, the CDR3 is TGTGCCAGCAGCCATAGAACAGATACGCAGTATTTT.

Written as DNA, the CDR3 is TGTGCCAGCAGCCCCGGCGAGGGGAGGGACTACGAGCAGTACTTC. Protein sequence: CASSPGEGRDYEQYF. The genes are TRBV21-1 and TRBJ2-7; the table calls TRBD2, which could not be checked here. TRBV21-1 is termed a pseudogene. CDR3 size: 15 residues.

The chain links TRBV20-1 to TRBJ1-2; 7 bases line up with TRBD1. With V trimmed by 7 bases and J by 5 bases, 4 bases remained unmatched. In germline, CDR1 is DFQATT, CDR2 SNEGSKA (reference sequence). CDR3 length equals 11 residues. This CDR3 is CSVGTDYGYTF. CDR3 sequence (DNA): TGCAGTGTGGGGACAGATTATGGCTACACCTTC.

As DNA, the CDR3 is TGTGCCAGCAGCGTAGGGCCGGGGGCCATGAACACTGAAGCTTTCTTT. Translated, it gives CASSVGPGAMNTEAFF. The genes are TRBV9 and TRBJ1-1, with a tentative D call TRBD1 (6 bases). The V gene lost 0 bases and the J gene lost 0 bases, with 12 bases spanning the gap. CDR1 and CDR2 from the germline V gene are SGDLS and YYNGEE. This CDR3 is built from 16 residues.

The chain couples TRBV15 to TRBJ1-1, with a tentative D call TRBD1 (5 bases). V lost 0 bases, J lost 1 base, and 9 bases lay in between. The germline V gene has CDR1 LNHNV and CDR2 YYDKDF (reference sequence). The CDR3 extends over 15 amino acids. The CDR3, as DNA: TGTGCCACCAGCAGAGATGGGAGGGGGAACACTGAAGCTTTCTTT. Translation: CATSRDGRGNTEAFF.

The chain couples TRBV28 to TRBJ2-2; unclear D gene. V lost 6 bases, J lost 1 base, and 3 bases lay in between. This CDR3 contains 12 residues. Germline V gene data show CDR1 as MDHEN and CDR2 as SYDVKM. CDR3 sequence (DNA): TGTGCCAGCAGACTGAACACCGGGGAGCTGTTTTTT. Its protein is CASRLNTGELFF.

This clone was seen a handful of times. This chain connects TRBV7-9 to TRBJ2-1; TRBD2 agrees at 10 bases. The CDR3 extends over 14 amino acids. Trimming cost V 5 bases and J 15 bases; bases outside gene matches: 13. Germline V gene data show CDR1 as SEHNR and CDR2 as FQNEAQ (reference sequence). The CDR3 nucleotides read TGTGCCAGCAGCCCCGGGGCTAGCGGGAGTGGGGGGTTCTTC. This encodes CASSPGASGSGGFF.

The CDR3 coding sequence is TGTGCCAGCAGTCCGACAGGGGGCCGGTTAGCTAATGAAAAACTGTTTTTT. Translating it yields CASSPTGGRLANEKLFF. This chain links TRBV27 with TRBJ1-4; 10 nucleotides match TRBD1. Germline trimming cut 5 bases from V and 3 bases from J; bases unmatched to any gene: 9. The CDR3 is 17 residues long. Germline V CDR1 and CDR2: MNHEY, SMNVEV (reference sequence).

This chain connects TRBV11-2 to TRBJ2-7; 9 positions agree with TRBD1. Germline assignment: CDR1 SGHAT and CDR2 FQNNGV. Trimming removed 6 bases from V and 3 bases from J; junction bases left unmatched: 12. The CDR3 is 16 amino acids. The CDR3 protein is CASRRPGQGLNYEQYF. The CDR3 DNA reads TGTGCCAGCAGACGTCCGGGACAGGGATTAAACTACGAGCAGTACTTC.